Below are 27 T cell receptor beta chains sequenced from a single sample in a study of OX40 agonist ivuxolimab in advanced cancers. Data came from immunoSEQ multiplex PCR; TCRdb stores just in-frame clones and leaves some out. The table has roughly 74,000 clones, around 87% seen once. Sequenced here: CD4+ or CD8+ T cells sorted from blood, sampled in a trial of the OX40 agonist ivuxolimab. The receptors shown here come from an adult with an advanced solid tumor such as melanoma, head and neck, liver or kidney cancer.

The rearrangement links TRBV18 to TRBJ1-3; 12 bases are a match to TRBD1. The CDR3 consists of 16 residues. The trim removed 0 bases at V and 7 bases at J, leaving 4 bases unmatched. CDR1 and CDR2 from the germline V gene are KGHSH and LQKENI. Written as DNA, the CDR3 is TGTGCCAGCTCACCACCCGGGACAGGGGGCAGGAACACCATATATTTT. Its translation: CASSPPGTGGRNTIYF.

The J gene is TRBJ1-6, the V gene TRBV27; 8 positions agree with TRBD1. V lost 5 bases and J lost 5; bases outside the gene matches: 11. CDR1 is MNHEY and CDR2 is SMNVEV in the germline V gene (reference sequence). CDR3 size: 17 residues. CDR3 in DNA: TGTGCCAGCAGTCCCCATGGACAGGGCGGGGATAATTCACCCCTCCACTTT. Its translation: CASSPHGQGGDNSPLHF.

The rearrangement links TRBV7-2 to TRBJ1-1; 8 nucleotides line up with TRBD1. V was clipped by 5 bases and J by 3 bases; unmatched bases: 11. CDR1 and CDR2 (germline): SGHTA, FQGNSA. The CDR3 has 16 residues. The CDR3 region is CASSPIRTGRDTEAFF. The DNA for the CDR3 is TGTGCCAGCAGCCCAATTAGGACAGGGAGGGACACTGAAGCTTTCTTT.

The J gene is TRBJ2-1, the V gene TRBV30; 9 nucleotides agree with TRBD2. Germline V gene data show CDR1 as GTSNPN and CDR2 as SVGIG (reference sequence). The junction had 7 bases not matched to a gene; V was cut back by 2 bases and J by 5 bases. The length of the CDR3 is 15 residues. The CDR3, as DNA: TGTGCCTGGAGTCTTTGGCTAGCGGGGAACAATGAGCAGTTCTTC. It specifies CAWSLWLAGNNEQFF.

This CDR3 reads CASSLVARSKTQYF. CDR3 in DNA: TGTGCCAGCAGCTTAGTTGCGAGGTCCAAGACCCAGTACTTC. This chain joins TRBV7-2 and TRBJ2-5, with no clear D. V lost 1 base and J lost 6, with 12 bases in between. Per germline, CDR1 SGHTA and CDR2 FQGNSA. CDR3 size: 14 residues.

The chain links TRBV27 to TRBJ2-1; TRBD1 agrees at 10 bases. The CDR3 extends over 15 amino acids. CDR1 and CDR2 (germline): MNHEY, SMNVEV (reference sequence). The trim removed 6 bases at V and 3 bases at J, leaving 5 bases unmatched. In nucleotides, the CDR3 is TGTGCCAGCAGCACCGGGACAGGGGTCTACAATGAGCAGTTCTTC. Its translation: CASSTGTGVYNEQFF.

The chain combines TRBV7-2 with TRBJ2-5, with D maybe TRBD2 (5 bases). Germline CDR1 SGHTA, CDR2 FQGNSA. This CDR3 has 13 amino acids. V was shortened by 5 bases and J by 4 bases, with 11 bases between the two germline ends. The CDR3 reads CASSLLGGETQYF. In DNA, the CDR3 is TGTGCCAGCAGCCTCCTTGGAGGAGAGACCCAGTACTTC.

This chain uses TRBV9 with TRBJ2-2, with 7 bases matching TRBD2. V dropped 4 bases and J dropped 2; count of bases not matched to a gene: 8. There are 16 residues in the CDR3. CDR1 and CDR2 (germline): SGDLS, YYNGEE. For the CDR3, the DNA is TGTGCCAGCAGCCCGGGGGGAGCGGGTAACACCGGGGAGCTGTTTTTT. Translation: CASSPGGAGNTGELFF.

The chain's CDR3 is CASSSGLGEAFF. CDR3 bases: TGTGCCAGCAGCTCGGGTCTGGGAGAGGCTTTCTTT. The gene calls are TRBV7-9 and TRBJ1-1; D ambiguous. CDR1 and CDR2 from the germline V gene are SEHNR and FQNEAQ (reference sequence). This CDR3 region has 12 residues. Trimming stripped 4 bases from V and 11 bases from J, with 14 bases between. The whole variable domain, filled in from reference TRBV7-9 and TRBJ1-1, reads DTGVSQNPRHKITKRGQNVTFRCDPISEHNRLYWYRQTLGQGPEFLTYFQNEAQLEKSRLLSDRFSAERPKGSFSTLEIQRTEQGDSAMYLCASSSGLGEAFFGQGTRLTVV.

This clone was seen a single time. The chain couples TRBV9 to TRBJ2-1; D is undetermined. The germline V and J ends were trimmed by 2 bases and 0 bases, with 6 bases remaining between them. This CDR3 is 14 amino acids long. CDR1 is SGDLS and CDR2 is YYNGEE in the germline V gene. The CDR3 is CASSVYHSYNEQFF. The CDR3 DNA reads as TGTGCCAGCAGCGTTTACCACTCCTACAATGAGCAGTTCTTC.

The chain is built from TRBV12-5 and TRBJ2-6; 7 bases agree with TRBD1. CDR1 is LGHNT and CDR2 is FRNRAP in the germline V gene. Trimming removed 7 bases from V and 4 bases from J; junction bases left unmatched: 13. The CDR3 runs to 17 residues. This chain's CDR3 is CASDGDSVLAGANVLTF. For the CDR3, the DNA is TGTGCTAGTGATGGGGACAGTGTCTTGGCAGGGGCCAACGTCCTGACTTTC.

In nucleotides, the CDR3 is TGTGCCAGCTCACGGATGGGGTCGTTCTCTGGAAACACCATATATTTT. Translation: CASSRMGSFSGNTIYF. V is TRBV18 and J is TRBJ1-3; D gene uncertain. V was cut by 4 bases and J by 0 bases, with 13 bases left in between. The CDR3 runs to 16 residues. Germline values: CDR1 KGHSH, CDR2 LQKENI.

As for this clone: One end of the junction varies from germline; a read error may be responsible. The chain carries TRBV6-1 and TRBJ1-2; 10 bases fit TRBD1. The CDR3 is made up of 16 amino acids. Germline CDR1 MNHNS, CDR2 SASEGT. The CDR3 coding sequence is TGTGCCAGCAGTGCCCCCCGGACAGGGGGAAACTTTGGCTACACCTTC. Translation gives CASSAPRTGGNFGYTF.

This chain connects TRBV7-9 to TRBJ2-6; no clear D. CDR3 length: 14 amino acids. V lost 5 bases and J lost 4, with 9 bases in between. The germline gives CDR1 SEHNR, CDR2 FQNEAQ (reference sequence). CDR3 in amino acids: CASSKGAGANVLTF. The DNA of the CDR3 is TGTGCCAGCAGCAAAGGAGCCGGGGCCAACGTCCTGACTTTC. Full variable domain (outside the CDR3, taken from reference TRBV7-9 and TRBJ2-6): DTGVSQNPRHKITKRGQNVTFRCDPISEHNRLYWYRQTLGQGPEFLTYFQNEAQLEKSRLLSDRFSAERPKGSFSTLEIQRTEQGDSAMYLCASSKGAGANVLTFGAGSRLTVL.

This sequence joins TRBV25-1 and TRBJ2-2; perhaps TRBD2 as D (5 bases). The CDR3 is 13 amino acids. Germline V gene sequence: CDR1 MGHDK, CDR2 SYGVNS. V lost 4 bases and J lost 4, with 7 bases in between. CDR3 nucleotides: TGTGCCAGCAGTGGTAGCGTCACCGGGGAGCTGTTTTTT. It yields the protein CASSGSVTGELFF.

V is TRBV5-1 and J is TRBJ2-2; D may match TRBD1 or TRBD2 (5 bases each). Deletions cut 2 bases from V and 4 bases from J, with 18 bases between. CDR1 is SGHRS and CDR2 is YFSETQ in the germline V gene. The CDR3 runs to 17 residues. The CDR3 is CASSFDGGEAGTGELFF. CDR3 in DNA: TGCGCCAGCAGCTTCGATGGGGGAGAGGCTGGCACCGGGGAGCTGTTTTTT.

This clone was observed a few times. This sequence joins TRBV18 and TRBJ2-7; the match to TRBD2 covers 9 bases. The CDR3 runs 16 residues. Germline V gives CDR1 KGHSH, CDR2 LQKENI. V shed 6 bases and J 2 bases; nucleotides not matched to a gene: 11. The chain's CDR3 is CASSLAPGLAPYEQYF. The CDR3 nucleotides are TGTGCCAGCTCGCTAGCACCGGGACTAGCCCCCTACGAGCAGTACTTC.

The chain uses TRBV5-4 and TRBJ1-2; D perhaps matches TRBD1 (5 bases). Trimming stripped 3 bases from V and 4 bases from J, with 16 bases between. The CDR3 sequence is 15 residues long. The germline V gene has CDR1 SGHNT and CDR2 YYREEE (reference sequence). CDR3 loop: CASSSRGRTVYGYTF. The CDR3 DNA follows: TGTGCCAGCAGCTCCCGGGGCCGTACAGTCTATGGCTACACCTTC.

Only a few counts were recorded for this clone. This chain connects TRBV10-1 to TRBJ1-1; D is uncertain. The CDR3 is 15 amino acids. V lost 2 bases to trimming and J lost 4 bases, with 14 bases between them. Looked up from germline, CDR1 is WNHNN and CDR2 is SYGVQD (reference sequence). The DNA of the CDR3 is TGCGCCAGCAGTGAGAGTCCGGCCCGGGGCACTGAAGCTTTCTTT. This encodes CASSESPARGTEAFF.

The chain combines TRBV27 with TRBJ2-6; D is unclear. The length of the CDR3 is 18 residues. V shed 0 bases and J shed 0 bases, with 12 bases lying between them. Germline loops: CDR1 MNHEY, CDR2 SMNVEV (reference sequence). This chain's CDR3 is CASSLSTAVLSGANVLTF. Here the CDR3 DNA reads TGTGCCAGCAGTTTATCGACCGCAGTCCTCTCTGGGGCCAACGTCCTGACTTTC.

This chain links TRBV10-3 with TRBJ1-4; 8 bases line up with TRBD1. The J segment lost 8 bases and the V segment lost 6 bases, leaving 8 bases of the junction unmatched. Germline values: CDR1 ENHRY, CDR2 SYGVKD. The CDR3 contains 14 residues. The CDR3 DNA follows: TGTGCCATCAGCCAAGGACAGGGTGTAGAAAAACTGTTTTTT. As protein: CAISQGQGVEKLFF.

The rearrangement joins TRBV6-1 to TRBJ1-5, with D possibly matching TRBD1 (6 bases). The V end was cut by 6 bases, the J end by 2 bases, with 11 bases between. The CDR3 extends over 14 amino acids. CDR1 is MNHNS, CDR2 SASEGT, per germline. CDR3 in DNA: TGTGCCAGCAGCCACAGACAGGGCAATCAGCCCCAGCATTTT. Amino acid sequence: CASSHRQGNQPQHF.

The chain carries TRBV30 and TRBJ2-2; possibly TRBD2 for D (5 bases). The germline gives CDR1 GTSNPN, CDR2 SVGIG (reference sequence). V gave up 1 base and J gave up 0 bases, with 9 bases separating them. The CDR3 contains 15 residues. The CDR3 nucleotides are TGTGCCTGGAGTGAGTGGACTCCGAACACCGGGGAGCTGTTTTTT. It yields the protein CAWSEWTPNTGELFF.

The chain is built from TRBV6-5 and TRBJ1-6; no reliable D call. The V and J ends lost 9 bases and 0 bases respectively, with 12 bases between them. Germline CDR1 MNHEY, CDR2 SVGAGI. The CDR3 extends over 15 amino acids. CDR3 in DNA: TGTGCCAGTAAAAGGGCTAGCTCCTATAATTCACCCCTCCACTTT. Translated, it gives CASKRASSYNSPLHF.

The chain joins TRBV6-5 to TRBJ2-2; no clear D gene. The CDR3 extends over 13 amino acids. The V end lost 8 bases, the J end lost 1 base, and 8 bases lay between the germline ends. From germline, CDR1 is MNHEY and CDR2 SVGAGI. The CDR3 DNA sequence: TGTGCCAGCTTAGGCGGGAACACCGGGGAGCTGTTTTTT. Translating gives CASLGGNTGELFF.

This chain connects TRBV30 to TRBJ2-2, with 10 bases that match TRBD2. Looked up from germline, CDR1 is GTSNPN and CDR2 is SVGIG (reference sequence). There are 15 residues in the CDR3. V lost 0 bases to trimming and J lost 6 bases; unmatched junction nucleotides: 4. The CDR3 region is CAWSVRGTSAGELFF. The CDR3 DNA follows: TGTGCCTGGAGTGTACGAGGGACTAGCGCCGGGGAGCTGTTTTTT.

Only one count was recorded for this clone. The gene calls are TRBV5-1 and TRBJ1-2, with TRBD1 matching 7 bases. Germline V gene data show CDR1 as SGHRS and CDR2 as YFSETQ. Losses at the gene ends were 5 bases for V and 5 bases for J; bases not matched to a gene: 9. This CDR3 contains 14 residues. This CDR3 reads CASSWGQSQYGYTF. CDR3 DNA: TGCGCCAGCAGTTGGGGACAGTCCCAGTATGGCTACACCTTC.